This T cell receptor (beta chain) was recorded in a study of blood T cell repertoires in COVID-19. Study information: Acute and convalescent COVID-19 samples came from the United States, Italy and Spain.

CDR1 is LNHDA, CDR2 SQIVND, per germline (reference sequence). Trimming removed 6 bases from V and 4 bases from J, with 9 bases in between. The length of the CDR3 is 13 residues. Clones were sequenced by immunoSEQ multiplex PCR, and TCRdb holds only the in-frame ones, with some missing. The sample yields fewer than 400,000 clones, about four fifths seen once. In its sample, this clone was seen a few times. V gene TRBV19 combines with J gene TRBJ1-4; unclear D gene. The TCR originated in a man aged 25-45 years with active or convalescent COVID-19. The sample consisted of peripheral blood. The CDR3 reads CASRRTDNEKLFF. CDR3 nucleotide sequence: TGTGCCAGTAGACGGACTGATAATGAAAAACTGTTTTTT.